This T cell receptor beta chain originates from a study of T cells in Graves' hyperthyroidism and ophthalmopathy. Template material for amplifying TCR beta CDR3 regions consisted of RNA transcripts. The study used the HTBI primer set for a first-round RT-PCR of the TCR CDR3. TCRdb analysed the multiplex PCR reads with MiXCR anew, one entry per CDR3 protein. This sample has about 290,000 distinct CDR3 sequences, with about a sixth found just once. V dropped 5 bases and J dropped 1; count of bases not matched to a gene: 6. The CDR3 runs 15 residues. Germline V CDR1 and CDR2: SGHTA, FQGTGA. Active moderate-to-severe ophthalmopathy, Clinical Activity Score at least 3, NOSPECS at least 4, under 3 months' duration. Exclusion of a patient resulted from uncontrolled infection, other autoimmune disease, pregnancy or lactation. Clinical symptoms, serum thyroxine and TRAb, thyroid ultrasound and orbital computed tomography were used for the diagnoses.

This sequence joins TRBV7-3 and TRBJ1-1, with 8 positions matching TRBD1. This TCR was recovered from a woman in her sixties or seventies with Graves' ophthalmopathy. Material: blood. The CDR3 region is CASSPTGTGNTEAFF. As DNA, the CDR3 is TGTGCCAGCAGCCCAACCGGGACAGGGAACACTGAAGCTTTCTTT.